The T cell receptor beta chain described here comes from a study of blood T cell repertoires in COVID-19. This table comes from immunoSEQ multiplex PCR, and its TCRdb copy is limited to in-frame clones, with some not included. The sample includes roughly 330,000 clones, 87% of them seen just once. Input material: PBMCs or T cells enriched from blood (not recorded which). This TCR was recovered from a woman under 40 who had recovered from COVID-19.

This CDR3 is CASTPPGGREQYF. The CDR3 DNA sequence: TGTGCCAGCACTCCCCCGGGGGGGCGCGAGCAGTACTTC. V is TRBV6-5 and J is TRBJ2-7; 8 positions agree with TRBD2. This CDR3 spans 13 amino acids. Losses at the gene ends were 7 bases for V and 6 bases for J; bases not matched to a gene: 8. Germline values: CDR1 MNHEY, CDR2 SVGAGI.